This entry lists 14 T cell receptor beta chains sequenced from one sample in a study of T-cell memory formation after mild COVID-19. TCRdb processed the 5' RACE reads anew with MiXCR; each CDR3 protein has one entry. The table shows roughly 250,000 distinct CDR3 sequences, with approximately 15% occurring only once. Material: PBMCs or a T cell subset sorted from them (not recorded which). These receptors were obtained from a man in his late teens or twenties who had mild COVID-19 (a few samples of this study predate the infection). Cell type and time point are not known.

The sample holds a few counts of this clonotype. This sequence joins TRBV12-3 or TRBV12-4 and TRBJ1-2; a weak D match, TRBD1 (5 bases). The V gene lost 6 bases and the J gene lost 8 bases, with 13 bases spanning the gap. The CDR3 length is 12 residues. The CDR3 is CASSSGLWGYTF. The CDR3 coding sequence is TGTGCCAGCAGCTCGGGACTTTGGGGCTACACCTTC.

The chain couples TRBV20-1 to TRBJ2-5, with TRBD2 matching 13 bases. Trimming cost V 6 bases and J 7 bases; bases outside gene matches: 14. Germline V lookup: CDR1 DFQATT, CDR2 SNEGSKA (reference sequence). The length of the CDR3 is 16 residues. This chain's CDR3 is CSAEVGLAGPRGTQYF. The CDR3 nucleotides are TGCAGTGCCGAGGTGGGACTAGCGGGGCCACGGGGGACCCAGTACTTC.

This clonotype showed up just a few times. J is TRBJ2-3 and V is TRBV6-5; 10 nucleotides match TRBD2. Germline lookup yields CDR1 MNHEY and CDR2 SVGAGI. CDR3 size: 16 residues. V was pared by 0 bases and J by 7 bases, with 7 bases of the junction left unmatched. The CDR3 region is CASSYSPSGGANTQYF. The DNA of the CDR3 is TGTGCCAGCAGTTACTCACCGAGCGGGGGGGCGAATACGCAGTATTTT.

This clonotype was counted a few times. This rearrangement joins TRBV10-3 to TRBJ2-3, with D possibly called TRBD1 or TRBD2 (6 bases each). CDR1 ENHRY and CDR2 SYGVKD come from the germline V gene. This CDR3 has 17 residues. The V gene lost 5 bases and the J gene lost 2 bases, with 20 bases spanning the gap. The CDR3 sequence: CAISPLKDGGLTDTQYF. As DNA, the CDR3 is TGTGCCATCAGTCCACTCAAGGACGGGGGCCTCACAGATACGCAGTATTTT.

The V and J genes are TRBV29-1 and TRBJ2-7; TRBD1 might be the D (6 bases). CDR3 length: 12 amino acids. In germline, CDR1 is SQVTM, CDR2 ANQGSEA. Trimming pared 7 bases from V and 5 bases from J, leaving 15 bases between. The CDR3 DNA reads TGCAGCGCGGAACAGGGATGGAACGAGCAGTACTTC. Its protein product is CSAEQGWNEQYF.

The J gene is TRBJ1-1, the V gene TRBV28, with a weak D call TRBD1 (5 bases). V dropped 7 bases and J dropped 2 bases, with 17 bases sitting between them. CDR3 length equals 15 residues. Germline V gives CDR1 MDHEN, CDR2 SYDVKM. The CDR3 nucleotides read TGTGCCAGCATCCTATCGATGGGGGGAAACACTGAAGCTTTCTTT. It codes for CASILSMGGNTEAFF.

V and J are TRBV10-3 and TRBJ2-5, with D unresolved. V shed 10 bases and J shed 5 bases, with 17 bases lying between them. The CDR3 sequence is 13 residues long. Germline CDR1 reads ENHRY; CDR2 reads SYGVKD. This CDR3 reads CASRADGLETQYF. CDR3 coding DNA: TGTGCCAGCCGAGCCGATGGTTTGGAGACCCAGTACTTC.

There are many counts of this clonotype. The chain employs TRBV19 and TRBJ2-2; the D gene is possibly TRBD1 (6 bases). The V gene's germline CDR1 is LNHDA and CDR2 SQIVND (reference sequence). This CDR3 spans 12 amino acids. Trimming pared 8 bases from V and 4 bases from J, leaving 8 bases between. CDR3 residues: CASWTATGELFF. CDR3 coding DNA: TGTGCCAGTTGGACAGCCACCGGGGAGCTGTTTTTT.

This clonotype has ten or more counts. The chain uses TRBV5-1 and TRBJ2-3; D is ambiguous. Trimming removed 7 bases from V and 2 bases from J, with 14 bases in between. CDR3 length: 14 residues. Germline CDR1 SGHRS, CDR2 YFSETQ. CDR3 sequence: CASGDRALTDTQYF. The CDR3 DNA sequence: TGCGCCAGCGGGGATCGGGCCCTCACAGATACGCAGTATTTT.

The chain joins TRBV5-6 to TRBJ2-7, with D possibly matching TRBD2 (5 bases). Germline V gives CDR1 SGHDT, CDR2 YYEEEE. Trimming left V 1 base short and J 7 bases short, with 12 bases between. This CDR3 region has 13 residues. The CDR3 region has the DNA TGTGCCAGCAGCTTGATACTAGTGGAAGAGCAGTACGTC. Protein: CASSLILVEEQYV.

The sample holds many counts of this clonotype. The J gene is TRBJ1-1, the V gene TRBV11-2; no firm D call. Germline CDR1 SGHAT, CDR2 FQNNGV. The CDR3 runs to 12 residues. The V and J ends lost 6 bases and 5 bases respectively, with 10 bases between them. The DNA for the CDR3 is TGTGCCAGCAGACATACGGGGACTGAAGCTTTCTTT. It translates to CASRHTGTEAFF.

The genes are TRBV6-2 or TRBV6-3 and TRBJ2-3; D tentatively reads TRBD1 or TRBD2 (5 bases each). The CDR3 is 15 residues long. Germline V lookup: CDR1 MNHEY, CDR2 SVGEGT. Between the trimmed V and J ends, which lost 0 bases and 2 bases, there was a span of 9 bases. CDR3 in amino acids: CASSYSPGTTDTQYF. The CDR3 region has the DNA TGTGCCAGCAGTTACTCGCCAGGGACCACAGATACGCAGTATTTT.

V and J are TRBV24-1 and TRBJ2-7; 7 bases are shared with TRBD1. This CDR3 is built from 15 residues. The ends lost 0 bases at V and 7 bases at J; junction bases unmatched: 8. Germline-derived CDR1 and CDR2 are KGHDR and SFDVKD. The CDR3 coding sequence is TGTGCCACCAGTGATTTGCACAGGGGCATGAGAGAGCAGTACTTC. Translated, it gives CATSDLHRGMREQYF.

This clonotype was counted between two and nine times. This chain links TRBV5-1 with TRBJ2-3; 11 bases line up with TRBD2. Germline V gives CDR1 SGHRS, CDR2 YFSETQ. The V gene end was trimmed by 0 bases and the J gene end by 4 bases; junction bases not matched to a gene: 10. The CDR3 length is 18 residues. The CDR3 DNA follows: TGCGCCAGCAGCTTGGAGGCTAGCGGGGGGTCGAATGCAGATACGCAGTATTTT. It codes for CASSLEASGGSNADTQYF.